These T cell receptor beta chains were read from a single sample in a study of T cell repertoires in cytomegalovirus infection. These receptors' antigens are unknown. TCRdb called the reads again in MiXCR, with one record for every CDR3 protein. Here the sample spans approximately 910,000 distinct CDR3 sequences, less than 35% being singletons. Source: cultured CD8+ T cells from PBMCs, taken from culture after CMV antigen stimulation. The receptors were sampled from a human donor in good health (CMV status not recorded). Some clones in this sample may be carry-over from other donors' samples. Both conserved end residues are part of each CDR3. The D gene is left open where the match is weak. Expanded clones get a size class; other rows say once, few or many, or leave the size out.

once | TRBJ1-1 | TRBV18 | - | TGTGCCAGCTCGCCTGACACTTCGACTCCTGAAGCTTTCTTT | CASSPDTSTPEAFF
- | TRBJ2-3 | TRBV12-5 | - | TGTGCTAGTGGTTTGTTCGGGGGCGGGGGACCAGATACGCAGTATTTT | CASGLFGGGGPDTQYF
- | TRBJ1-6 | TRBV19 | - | TGTGCCAGTAGTATGAGACGCCTCGAATATGATTCACCCCTCCACTTT | CASSMRRLEYDSPLHF
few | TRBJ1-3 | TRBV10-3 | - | TGTGCCATCAGGGCGAGGGCACCAGTCCCACATTCTGGAAACACCATATATTTT | CAIRARAPVPHSGNTIYF
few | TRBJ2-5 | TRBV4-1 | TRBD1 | TGCGCCAGCAGTAGGGGACAGGTTTTCGAAGGGTCTCAAGAGACCCAGTACTTC | CASSRGQVFEGSQETQYF
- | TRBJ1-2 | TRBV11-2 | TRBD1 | TGTGCCAGCAGCTCGGGACAGACAACTAACTATGGCTACACCTTC | CASSSGQTTNYGYTF
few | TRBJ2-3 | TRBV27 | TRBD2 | TGTGCCAGCAGCCCGTATCCGGGACTAGCGGGGGGTACAGATACGCAGTATTTT | CASSPYPGLAGGTDTQYF
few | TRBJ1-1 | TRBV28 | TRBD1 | TGTGCCAGCAGCCTGCCGGGACAGGGCACTGAAGCTTTCTTT | CASSLPGQGTEAFF
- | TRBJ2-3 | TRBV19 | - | TGTGCCAGTAGTGAGCTGGGGAATCCCACAGATACGCAGTATTTT | CASSELGNPTDTQYF
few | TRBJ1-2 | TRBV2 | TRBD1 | TGTGCCGCCGCAGGGGGCTCTGGCTACACCTTC | CAAAGGSGYTF
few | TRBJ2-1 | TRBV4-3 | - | TGCGCCAGCAGCTACCGGGGCGGGGAGTCCTACAATGAGCAGTTCTTC | CASSYRGGESYNEQFF
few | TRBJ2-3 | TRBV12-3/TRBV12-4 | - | TGTGCCAGCACTCAAAGCACAGATACGCAGTATTTT | CASTQSTDTQYF
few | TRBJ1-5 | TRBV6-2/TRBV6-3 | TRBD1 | TGTGCCAGCAAGGTAGGGGGCTACCAGCCCCAGCATTTT | CASKVGGYQPQHF